Listed below are T cell receptor beta chains from one sample, sequenced in a study of cytomegalovirus exposure and HLA in healthy donors. Some clones are missing from TCRdb's copy, which holds only in-frame ones; the method was immunoSEQ multiplex PCR. Here the sample spans 200,000 or so clones, approximately 78% being singletons. Sequencing used PBMCs. The receptors shown here come from a woman younger than 30 in good health and CMV-seronegative. Both conserved end residues are part of each CDR3. The order of the fields is clone size, J gene, D gene, V gene, CDR3 DNA, CDR3 protein. D genes are given only for firm matches. Clone size is shown for a subset of rows, as once, few, many or a class of expanded clone.

size: -; J: TRBJ1-1; D: TRBD1; V: TRBV11-2; DNA: TGTGCCAGCAGCGGTCAGGGGGCCACTGAAGCTTTCTTT; CDR3: CASSGQGATEAFF
size: -; J: TRBJ2-3; D: -; V: TRBV7-2; DNA: TGTGCCAGCAGCAAGAGGAGATTTGATACGCAGTATTTT; CDR3: CASSKRRFDTQYF
size: -; J: TRBJ2-7; D: -; V: TRBV6-1; DNA: TGTGCCAGCAGTGAAGCGGGGGGGCGTTTCGAGCCGTACTTC; CDR3: CASSEAGGRFEPYF
size: -; J: TRBJ1-1; D: -; V: TRBV4-2; DNA: TGTGCCAGCAGCCCTGAGAGGGGGACCGGTATTAGGGCTTTCTTT; CDR3: CASSPERGTGIRAFF
size: -; J: TRBJ1-1; D: -; V: TRBV5-5; DNA: TGTGCCAGCAGTGGGGGCTTAAACACTGAAGCTTTCTTT; CDR3: CASSGGLNTEAFF
size: few; J: TRBJ2-5; D: -; V: TRBV4-1; DNA: TGCGCCAGCAGCCAAGACCCACCCGGCCAAGGGGCACAAGAGACCCAGTACTTC; CDR3: CASSQDPPGQGAQETQYF
size: -; J: TRBJ2-7; D: -; V: TRBV5-1; DNA: TGCGCCAGCGGAACCGGGACATACTCCTACGAGCAGTACTTC; CDR3: CASGTGTYSYEQYF
size: -; J: TRBJ1-2; D: -; V: TRBV6-5; DNA: TGTGCCAGCAGGGCCAGGGGCAATGGCTACACCTTC; CDR3: CASRARGNGYTF
size: -; J: TRBJ1-1; D: -; V: TRBV27; DNA: TGTGCCAGCAGTTTATGGTCGGGAATCGGTGTGAACACTGAAGCTTTCTTT; CDR3: CASSLWSGIGVNTEAFF
size: -; J: TRBJ1-2; D: -; V: TRBV28; DNA: TGTGCCAGCAGTTTTTTGGTTGGGCACTATGGCTACACCTTC; CDR3: CASSFLVGHYGYTF
size: once; J: TRBJ2-3; D: TRBD2; V: TRBV5-1; DNA: TGCGCCAGCAGCGAGGGGACTAGCGGGCCGGCAGATACGCAGTATTTT; CDR3: CASSEGTSGPADTQYF
size: -; J: TRBJ2-2; D: -; V: TRBV5-1; DNA: TGCGCCAGCAGCTTGTACAGTTCGAACACCGGGGAGCTGTTTTTT; CDR3: CASSLYSSNTGELFF
size: few; J: TRBJ2-2; D: -; V: TRBV6-6; DNA: TGTGCCAGCAGTTACATAGTGAACACCGGGGAGCTGTTTTTT; CDR3: CASSYIVNTGELFF
size: -; J: TRBJ2-4; D: TRBD2; V: TRBV6-1; DNA: TGTGCCAGCAGTGAAGGGGAGGGAGACATTCAGTACTTC; CDR3: CASSEGEGDIQYF
size: -; J: TRBJ2-3; D: -; V: TRBV5-1; DNA: TGCGCCAGCAGCCCGGCGGGGGCAGGGATCACAGATACGCAGTATTTT; CDR3: CASSPAGAGITDTQYF
size: -; J: TRBJ2-7; D: TRBD2; V: TRBV9; DNA: TGTGCCAGCAGCGCGGGACTAGCGGGGGGGTCTTCCTACGAGCAGTACTTC; CDR3: CASSAGLAGGSSYEQYF
size: -; J: TRBJ2-1; D: TRBD2; V: TRBV27; DNA: TGTGCCAGCAGTTTACTCGCTAGCGGGAGGAGGAATGAGCAGTTCTTC; CDR3: CASSLLASGRRNEQFF
size: few; J: TRBJ1-6; D: -; V: TRBV28; DNA: TGTGCCAGCAGCGCGGGAGGAAATTCACCCCTCCACTTT; CDR3: CASSAGGNSPLHF
size: -; J: TRBJ2-1; D: -; V: TRBV6-1; DNA: TGTGCCAGCAGTCCCAGTAGGGGCTCCTACAATGAGCAGTTCTTC; CDR3: CASSPSRGSYNEQFF
size: -; J: TRBJ2-3; D: -; V: TRBV4-1; DNA: TGCGCCAGCAGCCAAGATAACCCACTAGTAACAGATACGCAGTATTTT; CDR3: CASSQDNPLVTDTQYF
size: -; J: TRBJ1-3; D: -; V: TRBV9; DNA: TGTGCCAGCAGCGTAGTAGGAGATGGCAGGGTGCTTGGAAACACCATATATTTT; CDR3: CASSVVGDGRVLGNTIYF
size: -; J: TRBJ2-5; D: TRBD2; V: TRBV6-4; DNA: TGTGCCAGCAGTGAAAGCCCGGGACTAGGACAAGAGACCCAGTACTTC; CDR3: CASSESPGLGQETQYF
size: -; J: TRBJ2-7; D: -; V: TRBV19; DNA: TGTGCCAGTAGTATCAGGGTGCTCGGCTACGAGCAGTACTTC; CDR3: CASSIRVLGYEQYF
size: -; J: TRBJ2-1; D: TRBD2; V: TRBV9; DNA: TGTGCCAGCAGCGAGACGGGGGGTACCTACAATGAGCAGTTCTTC; CDR3: CASSETGGTYNEQFF
size: -; J: TRBJ1-2; D: -; V: TRBV30; DNA: TGTGCCTGGAGCCCGGATCGCCAGGGGTTTAGTGGCTACACCTTC; CDR3: CAWSPDRQGFSGYTF
size: few; J: TRBJ1-4; D: TRBD1; V: TRBV6-1; DNA: TGTGCCAGCAGTCTGGACAGGGTACGTGAAAAACTGTTTTTT; CDR3: CASSLDRVREKLFF
size: few; J: TRBJ2-2; D: -; V: TRBV18; DNA: TGTGCCAGCTCCCCCCTCACAGGGAGAACCGGGGAGCTGTTTTTT; CDR3: CASSPLTGRTGELFF
size: -; J: TRBJ1-6; D: -; V: TRBV2; DNA: TGTGCCAGCAGTGAAGCGCCCCTCCAGGGTTCCGGAAATTCACCCCTCCACTTT; CDR3: CASSEAPLQGSGNSPLHF